This T cell receptor (beta chain) appears in the sequencing data of a study of identical twins listed by TCRdb under 2016. Regarding the research as a whole: To test whether fetal clonotypes persist, this study deep-sequenced TCR alpha and beta repertoires from monozygotic twins, from unrelated adults of various ages, and from cord blood. Replicate twin experiments were performed at different times using different library preparation protocols to rule out contamination. General study outcomes and caveats: In monozygotic twins, recombination models systematically underestimated out-of-frame TCR alpha sharing, but the models matched the sharing seen between unrelated individuals. Zero-insertion analyses could be partly confounded by invariant T cells such as MAIT and iNKT, although diverse VJ usage argued against such confounding for most clonotypes. Compared with coincidental sharing between unrelated individuals, out-of-frame TCR alpha sequences shared between twins showed an excess of sequences with low generation probability. In beta out-of-frame sequences, excess twin sharing was weaker, because having fewer shared sequences lowered the signal-to-noise ratio. Fewer insertions were carried by abundant cord blood beta clonotypes, a similar but weaker trend appeared in young adult naive repertoires, and no such trend appeared in memory repertoires. Because the same donors could not be followed over many years, the conclusions depended on cross-sectional statistical analysis.

Between the V and J ends, shortened by 6 bases and 5 bases respectively, the junction contains 16 bases. Inclusive of the bounding cysteine and phenylalanine, the CDR3 is 14 residues long. The retained sequence is limited to the CDR3, 42 bases, with the frame set at the first base. Reading the germline V gene (reference sequence) gives CDR1 DFQATT and CDR2 SNEGSKA. All donors were healthy Caucasians. Three pairs of female monozygotic twins, all aged about 18 to 29 years, made up the twin cohort. The RNA used for TCR libraries was isolated from peripheral blood mononuclear cells. There are a few counts of this clonotype. What antigen it recognizes has not been identified. Per-base qualities were not stored, and no clone one base away is much larger. Receptors were amplified or captured by 5' RACE. Instrument used: Illumina HiSeq 2000. Template switching added a universal primer binding site, and the final cDNA carried a unique molecular identifier that allowed TCR cDNA molecules to be counted accurately. First-strand cDNA for TCR alpha and beta chains was synthesized from specific primers in the conserved constant-segment region. Each cDNA library was double barcoded, with a SMART-Mk sample barcode plus Illumina barcodes, to control for contamination. TruSeq adapter sequences, together with Illumina sample barcodes, were added in two successive PCR steps. The Illumina HiSeq platform was used with custom primers to sequence TCR alpha and beta cDNA libraries. Concerning the study's data processing: MiGEC was used to process raw reads and extract unique molecular identifiers, and MiXCR was used to find CDR3 positions. Recombination models were inferred per individual with the repgenHMM and IGoR tools using an EM algorithm. Shared clonotypes were analyzed with the tcR package in R, and sharing was normalized by the product of cloneset sizes. To study raw recombination without the effects of thymic and clonal selection, out-of-frame nonproductive sequences were analyzed. TCRdb handled the public reads itself, with Q25 trimming in fastp and clone calling in MiXCR, and kept productive beta chains. Each CDR3 protein appears once, grouped with its most common genes and DNA. It is TCRdb's table, rather than the study itself, that gives the V and J calls and clone size. The sample table lists about 810,000 distinct CDR3 sequences, around 12% of them with a count of one. The ten top clones hold around 1.5% of the sample.

These data are also associated with another study on yellow fever vaccine responses in identical twins. Taken from the second paper: According to the authors, the vaccine-induced T cell response in identical twins seemed to be partly convergent and partly specific to each individual. Focusing on identical twins, the study followed the T cell clones that responded to the vaccine, and did so with precision.

This receptor chain uses TRBV20-1 and TRBJ2-2, and perhaps TRBD2 as D gene, on 7 matching bases. The receptor was isolated from a woman between 18 and 30 years old in good health. The sample comprised PBMCs. The CDR3 reads as follows: CSAGGRDRTGELFF. The nucleotide sequence reads TGCAGTGCGGGGGGGCGGGATCGGACCGGGGAGCTGTTTTTT.